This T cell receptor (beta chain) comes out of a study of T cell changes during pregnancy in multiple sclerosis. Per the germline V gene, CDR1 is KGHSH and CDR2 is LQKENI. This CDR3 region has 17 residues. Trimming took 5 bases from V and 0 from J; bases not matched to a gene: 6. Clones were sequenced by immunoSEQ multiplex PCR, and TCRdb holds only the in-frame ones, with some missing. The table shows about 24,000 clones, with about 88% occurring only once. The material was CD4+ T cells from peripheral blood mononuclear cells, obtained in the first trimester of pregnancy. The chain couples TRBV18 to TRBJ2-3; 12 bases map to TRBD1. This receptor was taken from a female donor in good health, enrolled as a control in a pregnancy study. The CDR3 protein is CASSRDRGRSSTDTQYF. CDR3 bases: TGTGCCAGCTCAAGGGACAGGGGGCGAAGTAGCACAGATACGCAGTATTTT. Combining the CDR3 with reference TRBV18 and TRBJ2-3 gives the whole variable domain NAGVMQNPRHLVRRRGQEARLRCSPMKGHSHVYWYRQLPEEGLKFMVYLQKENIIDESGMPKERFSAEFPKEGPSILRIQQVVRGDSAAYFCASSRDRGRSSTDTQYFGPGTRLTVL.